This passage covers 11 T cell receptor beta chains from one sample sequenced in a study of blood T cell repertoires in COVID-19. Clones were read by immunoSEQ multiplex PCR, and TCRdb kept only the in-frame ones, dropping some. The sample includes about 320,000 clones, about nine tenths seen only once; the top ten take 1.5% to 2%. Material for sequencing was peripheral blood. These receptors all stem from a woman in her twenties or thirties with COVID-19, enrolled during active disease.

This chain uses TRBV3-1 (or the pseudogene TRBV3-2) with TRBJ1-2; 8 bases match TRBD1. This CDR3 has 14 residues. Trimming took 7 bases from V and 8 from J; bases not matched to a gene: 12. Germline V gives CDR1 LGHDT, CDR2 YNNKEL (reference sequence). The CDR3 DNA reads TGTGCCAGCACCCCGGGGCAGGGGGCTTACGGCTACACCTTC. Its protein is CASTPGQGAYGYTF.

V gene TRBV28 combines with J gene TRBJ1-5; D is unclear. V dropped 5 bases and J dropped 2 bases, with 10 bases sitting between them. This CDR3 comprises 14 residues. Germline-derived CDR1 and CDR2 are MDHEN and SYDVKM. The CDR3 protein is CASSQWLGNQPQHF. The CDR3 DNA reads as TGTGCCAGCAGTCAATGGCTAGGCAATCAGCCCCAGCATTTT.

The chain couples TRBV10-2 to TRBJ1-1, with TRBD1 as a possible D gene (6 bases). CDR1 is WSHSY and CDR2 is SAAADI in the germline V gene. Trimming removed 3 bases at V and 5 bases at J, with 19 bases between. The CDR3 has 16 amino acids. In nucleotides, the CDR3 is TGCGCCAGCAGTGATTTTAGTCAGGGGATAAAGACTGAAGCTTTCTTT. Protein: CASSDFSQGIKTEAFF.

The genes are TRBV18 and TRBJ2-7; perhaps TRBD1 as D (5 bases). With 2 bases removed from V and 5 bases from J, the gap between germline ends came to 7 bases. CDR1 and CDR2 (germline): KGHSH, LQKENI. The CDR3 length is 12 residues. CDR3 nucleotide sequence: TGTGCCAGCTCACCAGGGGCCCACGAGCAGTACGTC. Translated, it gives CASSPGAHEQYV.

V gene TRBV7-8 combines with J gene TRBJ1-1; D is unclear. The CDR3 is 12 amino acids. Trimming pared 3 bases from V and 2 bases from J, leaving 4 bases between. Germline values: CDR1 SGHVS, CDR2 FQNEAQ. The CDR3 loop is CASSFVNTEAFF. Here the CDR3 DNA reads TGTGCCAGCAGCTTCGTTAACACTGAAGCTTTCTTT.

The rearrangement joins TRBV27 to TRBJ2-1; 8 nucleotides match TRBD2. Germline lookup yields CDR1 MNHEY and CDR2 SMNVEV (reference sequence). This CDR3 contains 16 residues. V dropped 6 bases and J dropped 4; count of bases not matched to a gene: 11. CDR3 sequence (DNA): TGTGCCAGCAGACCTGGGGCAGCGGGGGTATACAATGAGCAGTTCTTC. Translated: CASRPGAAGVYNEQFF.

The chain combines TRBV28 with TRBJ2-5; maybe TRBD2 (7 bases). V was trimmed by 3 bases and J by 5 bases, leaving 22 bases between them. CDR1 MDHEN and CDR2 SYDVKM come from the germline V gene. The CDR3 consists of 17 residues. CDR3 coding DNA: TGTGCCAGCAGTTTGGTAATGGCGGGGGCCCCTTTTGAGACCCAGTACTTC. Protein sequence: CASSLVMAGAPFETQYF.

The rearrangement joins TRBV28 to TRBJ1-1; D possibly corresponds to TRBD1 (5 bases). V gave up 7 bases and J gave up 1 base, with 13 bases separating them. This CDR3 has 14 residues. In germline, CDR1 is MDHEN, CDR2 SYDVKM. CDR3 loop: CASTPTQENTEAFF. The CDR3 bases are TGTGCCAGCACCCCAACACAGGAGAACACTGAAGCTTTCTTT.

The rearrangement joins TRBV11-3 to TRBJ2-3, with D uncertain. The CDR3 spans 13 residues. V lost 2 bases and J 6 bases, leaving 9 bases between the germline ends. The germline V gene encodes CDR1 SGHNT and CDR2 YENEEA. For the CDR3, the DNA is TGTGCCAGCAGCTTATACAGAAGGGATACGCAGTATTTT. Translation: CASSLYRRDTQYF.

The V gene is TRBV9, the J gene TRBJ1-1; no definite D call. In germline, CDR1 is SGDLS, CDR2 YYNGEE. Trimming took 0 bases from V and 5 from J, leaving 14 bases between them. This CDR3 is 15 amino acids long. The CDR3: CASSVVRRWETEAFF. CDR3 in DNA: TGTGCCAGCAGCGTAGTGCGCCGTTGGGAGACTGAAGCTTTCTTT. Supplemented by reference TRBV9 and TRBJ1-1, the full variable domain reads DSGVTQTPKHLITATGQRVTLRCSPRSGDLSVYWYQQSLDQGLQFLIQYYNGEERAKGNILERFSAQQFPDLHSELNLSSLELGDSALYFCASSVVRRWETEAFFGQGTRLTVV.

This clone was observed a single time. The V call is TRBV7-2, the J call TRBJ2-5; D remains ambiguous. CDR1 is SGHTA, CDR2 FQGNSA, per germline. The ends were cut back, 5 bases at V and 5 bases at J, with 15 bases in the middle. The CDR3 has 14 residues. The DNA for the CDR3 is TGTGCCAGCAGCCCTTGGCAAGAAATGGAGACCCAGTACTTC. Its translation: CASSPWQEMETQYF.